The rows below give T cell receptor beta chains drawn from one sample of a study of T cells in Graves' hyperthyroidism and ophthalmopathy. TCRdb redid the calling of the multiplex PCR reads with MiXCR, one entry per CDR3 protein. The table has some 510,000 distinct CDR3 sequences, more than 45% seen once. The material sequenced was peripheral blood or thyroid tissue (not recorded which). The receptors derive from a young woman with Graves' hyperthyroidism. Each CDR3 is given with its conserved first and last residue. Each record gives: D gene, CDR3 length, V gene, J gene, clone size, CDR3 DNA, CDR3 protein. D genes are given only for firm matches. Clone size is shown for a subset of rows, as once, few, many or a class of expanded clone.

D gene: TRBD2
CDR3 length: 17
V gene: TRBV24-1
J gene: TRBJ2-7
clone size: few
CDR3 DNA: TGTGCCAGCAGTTTGGGGGTAGCGGGAGACGGTTCCTACGAGCAGTACTTC
CDR3 protein: CASSLGVAGDGSYEQYF

D gene: NA
CDR3 length: 14
V gene: TRBV20-1
J gene: TRBJ1-5
clone size: NA
CDR3 DNA: TGCAGTGCTAGAGATAGCAGGTCGAATCAGCCCCAGCATTTT
CDR3 protein: CSARDSRSNQPQHF

D gene: TRBD1
CDR3 length: 13
V gene: TRBV29-1
J gene: TRBJ1-6
clone size: NA
CDR3 DNA: TGCAGCGTGGGGCAGGGGGATGGATCACCCCTCCACTTT
CDR3 protein: CSVGQGDGSPLHF

D gene: NA
CDR3 length: 13
V gene: TRBV10-3
J gene: TRBJ1-1
clone size: NA
CDR3 DNA: TGTGCCATCAGTGACCCCGGGAAGGCTGAAGCTTTCTTT
CDR3 protein: CAISDPGKAEAFF

D gene: TRBD1
CDR3 length: 15
V gene: TRBV7-2
J gene: TRBJ1-4
clone size: few
CDR3 DNA: TGTGCCAGCAGCCCGAGGGACAGGGAGTATGAAAAACTGTTTTTT
CDR3 protein: CASSPRDREYEKLFF

D gene: NA
CDR3 length: 16
V gene: TRBV24-1
J gene: TRBJ1-1
clone size: NA
CDR3 DNA: TGTGCCACCAGTGATGGGGCGGGCACGCCGGGGACTGAAGCTTTCTTT
CDR3 protein: CATSDGAGTPGTEAFF

D gene: TRBD1
CDR3 length: 13
V gene: TRBV29-1
J gene: TRBJ2-7
clone size: NA
CDR3 DNA: TGCAGCTCGGGACAGGGGGTGGGGTACGAGCAGTACTTC
CDR3 protein: CSSGQGVGYEQYF

D gene: TRBD1
CDR3 length: 15
V gene: TRBV10-3
J gene: TRBJ1-5
clone size: NA
CDR3 DNA: TGTGCCATCAGTGACTATAGCGGGAGAGGGGGCTACGAGCATTTT
CDR3 protein: CAISDYSGRGGYEHF

D gene: NA
CDR3 length: 13
V gene: TRBV29-1
J gene: TRBJ2-5
clone size: NA
CDR3 DNA: TGCAGCGTTGATCACCGGGACGCAGAGACCCAGTACTTC
CDR3 protein: CSVDHRDAETQYF

D gene: TRBD1
CDR3 length: 16
V gene: TRBV10-3
J gene: TRBJ1-3
clone size: NA
CDR3 DNA: TGTGCCAGCAGTGAAGGAACCAGGGGGATTGGAAACACCATATATTTT
CDR3 protein: CASSEGTRGIGNTIYF

D gene: TRBD1
CDR3 length: 15
V gene: TRBV2
J gene: TRBJ1-2
clone size: many
CDR3 DNA: TGTGCCAGCAGCCGATTCAATCGGGACAGCTATGGCTACACCTTC
CDR3 protein: CASSRFNRDSYGYTF

D gene: NA
CDR3 length: 16
V gene: TRBV20-1
J gene: TRBJ2-2
clone size: NA
CDR3 DNA: TGCAGTGCTAGCCAGAGGGACTTTACGAACACCGGGGAGCTGTTTTTT
CDR3 protein: CSASQRDFTNTGELFF

D gene: NA
CDR3 length: 13
V gene: TRBV7-3
J gene: TRBJ1-3
clone size: NA
CDR3 DNA: TGTGCCAGCAGCTTACTTGGGGCCACCACCATATATTTT
CDR3 protein: CASSLLGATTIYF

D gene: NA
CDR3 length: 15
V gene: TRBV29-1
J gene: TRBJ1-4
clone size: NA
CDR3 DNA: TGCAGCGTCGGACGGACAGCCCAGCATGATGAAAAACTGTTTTTT
CDR3 protein: CSVGRTAQHDEKLFF

D gene: NA
CDR3 length: 12
V gene: TRBV5-6
J gene: TRBJ1-1
clone size: few
CDR3 DNA: TGTGCCAGCAGCCCCCAGGCCACTGAAGCTTTCTTT
CDR3 protein: CASSPQATEAFF

D gene: NA
CDR3 length: 13
V gene: TRBV7-2
J gene: TRBJ2-7
clone size: NA
CDR3 DNA: TGTGCCAGCAGCTTAGCAAAGACCTACGAGCAGTACTTC
CDR3 protein: CASSLAKTYEQYF

D gene: TRBD1
CDR3 length: 13
V gene: TRBV9
J gene: TRBJ1-1
clone size: few
CDR3 DNA: TGTGCCAGCAGCTACAGGGGATACACTGAAGCTTTCTTT
CDR3 protein: CASSYRGYTEAFF

D gene: NA
CDR3 length: 18
V gene: TRBV7-2
J gene: TRBJ2-5
clone size: NA
CDR3 DNA: TGTGCCAGCAGTCCCCGCGCCGGGACTTCCAGGTTTTTGGAGACCCAGTACTTC
CDR3 protein: CASSPRAGTSRFLETQYF

D gene: NA
CDR3 length: 16
V gene: TRBV6-4
J gene: TRBJ1-6
clone size: NA
CDR3 DNA: TGTGCCAGCAGTCTCGATATGGGACACGGGGACTCACCCCTCCACTTT
CDR3 protein: CASSLDMGHGDSPLHF

D gene: TRBD1
CDR3 length: 19
V gene: TRBV15
J gene: TRBJ1-2
clone size: NA
CDR3 DNA: TGTGCCACCTCCAGCCCTCAGGGGGGCCGCGAGGGATTTAACTATGGCTACACCTTC
CDR3 protein: CATSSPQGGREGFNYGYTF

D gene: TRBD1
CDR3 length: 13
V gene: TRBV5-8
J gene: TRBJ1-2
clone size: many
CDR3 DNA: TGTGCCAGCAGAGTGACAGGGAACTATGGCTACACCTTC
CDR3 protein: CASRVTGNYGYTF

D gene: NA
CDR3 length: 11
V gene: TRBV7-8
J gene: TRBJ1-1
clone size: NA
CDR3 DNA: TGTGCCAGCAGCCAAGTCCATGAAGCTTTCTTT
CDR3 protein: CASSQVHEAFF

D gene: NA
CDR3 length: 13
V gene: TRBV7-9
J gene: TRBJ1-1
clone size: many
CDR3 DNA: TGTGCCAGCAGTAAAACAGAGAACACTGAAGCTTTCTTT
CDR3 protein: CASSKTENTEAFF

D gene: TRBD1
CDR3 length: 14
V gene: TRBV7-9
J gene: TRBJ2-7
clone size: few
CDR3 DNA: TGTGCCAGCAGTCCCGGGACAGGGATCTACGAGCAGTACTTC
CDR3 protein: CASSPGTGIYEQYF

D gene: TRBD1
CDR3 length: 15
V gene: TRBV24-1
J gene: TRBJ1-1
clone size: NA
CDR3 DNA: TGTGCCACCAGTGATACACAGGGGGCTAACACTGAAGCTTTCTTT
CDR3 protein: CATSDTQGANTEAFF

D gene: NA
CDR3 length: 13
V gene: TRBV2
J gene: TRBJ1-5
clone size: many
CDR3 DNA: TGTGCCAGCAGTACGTATAGCAATCAGCCCCAGCATTTT
CDR3 protein: CASSTYSNQPQHF

D gene: NA
CDR3 length: 13
V gene: TRBV19
J gene: TRBJ1-1
clone size: NA
CDR3 DNA: TGTGCCAGTAGTTTACCCATTAGGGCTGAAGCTTTCTTT
CDR3 protein: CASSLPIRAEAFF

D gene: NA
CDR3 length: 12
V gene: TRBV7-8
J gene: TRBJ1-1
clone size: many
CDR3 DNA: TGTGCCAGCAGCCCCTTAAGGTCTGAAGCTTTCTTT
CDR3 protein: CASSPLRSEAFF